This T cell receptor (beta chain) derives from a study of T cells after yellow fever vaccination. Study-wide findings and caveats: Sorted repertoires could include abundant contaminating clonotypes from bulk cells.

A process of 5'RACE template switching, which added a universal primer site and UMIs, was used to make TCR cDNA. TCRdb analysed the 5' RACE reads with MiXCR anew, one entry per CDR3 protein. The table records hundreds of thousands of distinct CDR3 sequences, around 21% of them present only once. The germline V gene has CDR1 LNHDA and CDR2 SQIVND (reference sequence). The V and J ends lost 4 bases and 2 bases, in that order; junction bases with no gene match: 8. The CDR3 has 15 amino acids. In regard to this clonotype: What it binds is unknown.

The rearrangement uses TRBV19 and TRBJ2-7; 7 bases line up with TRBD2. Sample: PBMCs, taken 15 days after the yellow fever booster vaccination. The receptor's source is a young man who received the YFV17D yellow fever vaccine. The CDR3 region has the DNA TGTGCCAGTAGTACGAGCGGGATTCCCCCCTACGAGCAGTACTTC. Translated, it gives CASSTSGIPPYEQYF.